This section outlines one T cell receptor (beta chain) sequence together with its context. Antigen: not known. The data were obtained in a study of Ad26.COV2.S vaccination and SARS-CoV-2 variants. Study results and limitations: Placebo recipients and vaccine recipients were similar in non-spike TCR breadth.

The data were produced by immunoSEQ multiplex PCR, yet TCRdb's version contains in-frame clones alone and is incomplete. The table lists 300,000 to 500,000 clones, roughly nine tenths of them singletons. Treatment in this sample: over 15 received Ad26.COV2.S at low or high dose, single or two shots; 5 received placebo; per-sample allocation not given. On day 63 after the first injection, vaccine and placebo recipients gave samples. The trim removed 2 bases at V and 0 bases at J, leaving 10 bases unmatched. This CDR3 region has 17 residues. Per germline, CDR1 SNHLY and CDR2 FYNNEI. The source was peripheral blood, collected in a trial of Ad26.COV2.S vaccine versus placebo. The chain joins TRBV2 to TRBJ2-7, with TRBD2 matching 7 bases. The sequence was collected from a person between 18 and 65 years old who received the Ad26.COV2.S COVID-19 vaccine or a placebo. Here the CDR3 reads CASSEFEPAGSSYEQYF. CDR3 DNA: TGTGCCAGCAGTGAATTTGAACCAGCGGGAAGCTCCTACGAGCAGTACTTC.